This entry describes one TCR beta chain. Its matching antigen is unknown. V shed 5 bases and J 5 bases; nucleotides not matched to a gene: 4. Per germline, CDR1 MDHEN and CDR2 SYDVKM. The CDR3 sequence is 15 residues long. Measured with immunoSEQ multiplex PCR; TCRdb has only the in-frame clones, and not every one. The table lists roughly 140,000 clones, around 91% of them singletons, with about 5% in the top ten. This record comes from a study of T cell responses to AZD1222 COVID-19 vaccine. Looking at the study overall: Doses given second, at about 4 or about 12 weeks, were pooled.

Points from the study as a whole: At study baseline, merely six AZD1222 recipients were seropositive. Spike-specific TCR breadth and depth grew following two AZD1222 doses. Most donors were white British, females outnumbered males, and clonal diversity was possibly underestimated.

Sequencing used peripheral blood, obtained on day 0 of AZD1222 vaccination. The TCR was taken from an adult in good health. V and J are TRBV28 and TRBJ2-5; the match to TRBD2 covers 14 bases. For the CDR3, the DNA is TGTGCCAGCAGTCCCGGACTAGCGGGAGGTGAGACCCAGTACTTC. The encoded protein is CASSPGLAGGETQYF.